This T cell receptor beta chain emerged from a study of T cells in Graves' hyperthyroidism and ophthalmopathy (dated by TCRdb to the late 2010s). With respect to the entire study: Peripheral blood samples were taken at the time of initial diagnosis, prior to any treatment. According to the paper, TCR Vbeta CDR3 sequencing was carried out on over 130 peripheral blood samples, which came from fewer than 50 ophthalmopathy, some 73 hyperthyroidism and roughly 17 progressor patients. After blood sampling, hyperthyroidism patients were treated with methimazole at a starting dose of 30 mg daily, and ophthalmopathy patients were treated with high-dose intravenous methylprednisolone. For training and testing, the 100 or so patients in the discovery cohort were randomly divided in a 7:3 ratio. To identify distinguishing TCR V-J signatures, a discovery cohort of around 98 patients was used, comprising 43 with Graves' ophthalmopathy and 57 with stable Graves' hyperthyroidism. In six Graves' hyperthyroidism patients, the study also compared T-cell repertoires from thyroid tissue with T-cell repertoires from blood. Prospective prediction of ophthalmopathy was tested in an independent validation cohort consisting of fewer than 20 hyperthyroidism patients and 15 or so patients who later progressed to ophthalmopathy. The investigation overall reported the following: In validation, the model predicted progression to ophthalmopathy with 60% to 71% sensitivity and over 72% specificity, a median of 6.5 months before onset. Most expanded thyroid clonotypes (frequency above 0.001) were also detected in blood, suggesting blood repertoires may reflect thyroid immune responses. In cross-validation, a model built on a 13 V-J signature told ophthalmopathy apart from stable hyperthyroidism with 87.88% sensitivity and roughly 81% specificity, and in testing the same model reached 80%/75%. Sample size was not statistically predetermined, and investigators were not blinded to group allocation.

As to this clonotype: The antigen it recognizes is unknown. One base away there is no much larger clone; base qualities are not given.

In the ophthalmopathy patients, disease was moderately to severely active, with a Clinical Activity Score of 3 or more, a NOSPECS grade of 4 or more, and a duration of less than 3 months. The study excluded patients with uncontrolled infections, other autoimmune diseases, pregnancy or lactation. Diagnoses were based on clinical symptoms, serum thyroxine and TRAb, thyroid ultrasound and orbital computed tomography. PBMCs were separated from around 9.1 ml of fresh peripheral blood using Ficoll-Paque density gradient centrifugation. Total RNA was extracted with Trizol reagent, and quality was checked on an Agilent 2100 Bioanalyzer. Relative to germline, V is 9 bases shorter and J is 2 bases shorter, with 14 bases between their ends. The germline V gene (reference sequence) supplies CDR1 SGHAT and CDR2 FQDESV. The CDR3 contains 14 residues, cysteine and phenylalanine counted. Only the CDR3 DNA is retained, 42 bases long and in frame from the first base.

TCR beta CDR3 regions were amplified from RNA transcripts. A first-round RT-PCR of the TCR CDR3 used the HTBI primer set with the Qiagen OneStep RT-PCR kit. The libraries were constructed in a second round of multiplex PCR and then size-selected and purified. The libraries were sequenced on an Illumina HiSeq2000 using paired-end 100 bp reads. The authors processed their data as follows. SOAPnuke was used to process the raw data, with reads discarded if the reads contained adapters or uncalled bases, had a mean Phred below 15, or lacked an exact constant-primer or identifier match. COPE v1.2.5 was used to merge high-quality paired reads, and clonotypes were defined as unique nucleotide sequences. MiTCR v1.1 was used to align clonotypes to the IMGT TRBV, TRBD and TRBJ reference segments. The analysis was restricted to V-J combinations with a frequency above 0.0001, which together covered 99.2% of the repertoires. A TCS score was defined as the ratio of F50 (clonal expansion) to E x V (chaos), with BLOSUM62-based TCRdist applied between CDR3 peptides within each V-J. Welch's t-statistics and random forest reduced 500 to 650 V-J features to 13, which were used in a naive Bayes classifier (R e1071). Through fastp at Q25 and MiXCR, TCRdb rebuilt clones from the public reads, retaining in-frame beta chains. Duplicate CDR3 protein sequences are folded into a single record with the most common DNA and genes. The V and J calls shown here were made by TCRdb, not taken from the authors' results. This sample gives over 500,000 distinct CDR3 sequences in total; under 20% of them show up just once. 15% to 20% of the sample goes to the ten largest clones.

The source is a woman between 18 and 30 years old with Graves' ophthalmopathy. The sequence links TRBV11-1 to TRBJ2-1, with an unclear D gene assignment. Sequenced sample: blood. The DNA is as follows: TGTGCCAGTAGTATCGGCAAAGCCTACAATGAGCAGTTCTTC. It encodes CASSIGKAYNEQFF.